This T cell receptor (beta chain) was documented in a study of shared clonotypes between healthy human individuals. Study findings and constraints: Four donors had about 5.1% of their naive CD4 clonotypes in common.

This table comes from immunoSEQ multiplex PCR, and its TCRdb copy is limited to in-frame clones, with some not included. This sample has 750,000 to 1,000,000 clones; approximately 92% occur once, and the top ten carry around 24%. Comments on this clone: Its antigen is not known.

Germline loops: CDR1 MNHEY, CDR2 SMNVEV (reference sequence). V was clipped by 6 bases and J by 0 bases, with 12 bases between them. The CDR3 is made up of 14 amino acids. Positive CCR7 selection of CD45RO-negative cells yielded the naive CD8 cells, and terminally differentiated effector memory CD45RA+ cells were excluded. The genes are TRBV27 and TRBJ2-7; D gene unclear. The sample taken for sequencing was naive CD8+ T cells sorted from blood. The clonotype comes from a man younger than 45 in good health. CDR3 sequence (DNA): TGTGCCAGCAGAAACCAGACGACCTCCTACGAGCAGTACTTC. It specifies CASRNQTTSYEQYF.